This entry lists 14 T cell receptor beta chains sequenced from one sample in a study of blood T cell repertoires in COVID-19. Some clones are missing from TCRdb's copy, which holds only in-frame ones; the method was immunoSEQ multiplex PCR. This sample has approximately 300,000 clones, with 88% found just once. Material for sequencing was peripheral blood. These receptor sequences come from a woman aged 30 to 39 with COVID-19, enrolled during active disease.

This sequence joins TRBV11-3 and TRBJ2-5; no clear D gene. There are 14 residues in the CDR3. The germline V gene encodes CDR1 SGHNT and CDR2 YENEEA. V gave up 8 bases and J gave up 5 bases, with 18 bases separating them. CDR3 in DNA: TGTGCCAGCTCCCTAGGTGGCGCCTCCGAGACCCAGTACTTC. It codes for CASSLGGASETQYF.

This clone appeared a few times. The V gene is TRBV3-1 (or the pseudogene TRBV3-2), the J gene TRBJ1-3, with D possibly being TRBD1 (5 bases). The CDR3 runs to 15 residues. CDR1 is LGHDT and CDR2 is YNNKEL in the germline V gene (reference sequence). Trimming took 1 base from V and 3 from J, leaving 10 bases between them. CDR3 loop: CASSQGTRVGNTIYF. CDR3 bases: TGTGCCAGCAGCCAAGGAACCAGGGTTGGAAACACCATATATTTT.

As DNA, the CDR3 is TGTGCCTGGAGTGGGAGACAGTACTATGGCTACACCTTC. Translated, it gives CAWSGRQYYGYTF. The chain couples TRBV30 to TRBJ1-2, with TRBD1 as a possible D gene (5 bases). The CDR3 totals 13 residues. Germline V gives CDR1 GTSNPN, CDR2 SVGIG (reference sequence). The V gene lost 1 base and the J gene lost 3 bases, with 9 bases spanning the gap.

The J gene is TRBJ1-4, the V gene TRBV7-2; D possibly corresponds to TRBD1 (6 bases). The CDR3 is made up of 15 amino acids. CDR1 and CDR2 (germline): SGHTA, FQGNSA. V was trimmed by 5 bases and J by 8 bases, leaving 18 bases between them. CDR3 DNA: TGTGCCAGCAGCCCCCAGACAGGTCCCTCGGAAAAACTGTTTTTT. It specifies CASSPQTGPSEKLFF.

The genes are TRBV28 and TRBJ2-1; perhaps TRBD1 as D (6 bases). Germline CDR1 and CDR2: MDHEN and SYDVKM. The ends were cut back, 2 bases at V and 3 bases at J, with 11 bases in the middle. The CDR3 contains 15 residues. The CDR3 reads CASSLEGTLYNEQFF. CDR3 DNA: TGTGCCAGCAGTTTAGAAGGGACACTCTACAATGAGCAGTTCTTC.

The rearrangement uses TRBV7-9 and TRBJ1-1, with 9 bases lining up with TRBD1. The trim removed 5 bases at V and 7 bases at J, leaving 8 bases unmatched. This CDR3 comprises 14 residues. Germline V gene data show CDR1 as SEHNR and CDR2 as FQNEAQ (reference sequence). The DNA of the CDR3 is TGTGCCAGCAGCGCCGGGACAGGGTCAGGTGAAGCTTTCTTT. It codes for CASSAGTGSGEAFF.

The genes are TRBV15 and TRBJ2-1, with 10 bases aligning to TRBD2. The V gene's germline CDR1 is LNHNV and CDR2 YYDKDF (reference sequence). The CDR3 is 20 amino acids. The V segment lost 3 bases and the J segment 8 bases; nucleotides outside the gene matches: 22. The CDR3, as DNA: TGTGCCACCAGCAGGAATAACCCCTTGACTAGCGGGTCCACTGGGGATGAGCAGTTCTTC. It is translated as CATSRNNPLTSGSTGDEQFF.

This sequence joins TRBV4-1 and TRBJ1-5; D is possibly TRBD1 (5 bases). Germline CDR1 MGHRA, CDR2 YSYEKL. V was trimmed by 1 base and J by 3 bases, leaving 19 bases between them. There are 18 residues in the CDR3. CDR3 bases: TGCGCCAGCAGCCAAGTACGGCTTGGGACTCAGAACAATCAGCCCCAGCATTTT. Translating it yields CASSQVRLGTQNNQPQHF.

The rearrangement links TRBV19 to TRBJ2-7, with 12 bases aligning to TRBD2. Germline lookup yields CDR1 LNHDA and CDR2 SQIVND (reference sequence). This CDR3 is 15 amino acids long. J gave up 7 bases and V 3 bases, and 7 bases lay outside the gene matches. The CDR3 loop reads CASSIGLAGPLEQYF. Written as DNA, the CDR3 is TGTGCCAGTAGTATCGGACTAGCGGGACCCTTGGAGCAGTACTTC. Supplemented by reference TRBV19 and TRBJ2-7, the full variable domain reads DGGITQSPKYLFRKEGQNVTLSCEQNLNHDAMYWYRQDPGQGLRLIYYSQIVNDFQKGDIAEGYSVSREKKESFPLTVTSAQKNPTAFYLCASSIGLAGPLEQYFGPGTRLTVT.

The J gene is TRBJ2-1, the V gene TRBV5-4; 9 nucleotides align to TRBD2. Trimming removed 4 bases from V and 8 bases from J; junction bases left unmatched: 10. The CDR3 runs 15 residues. Germline lookup yields CDR1 SGHNT and CDR2 YYREEE (reference sequence). The CDR3 loop is CASSPPERGVDEQFF. The CDR3 nucleotides are TGTGCCAGCAGCCCCCCCGAGCGGGGGGTCGATGAGCAGTTCTTC.

This chain connects TRBV7-9 to TRBJ1-2, with 7 bases aligning to TRBD1. The CDR3 loop spans 14 amino acids. J was trimmed by 4 bases and V by 0 bases; bases with no gene match: 2. Germline-derived CDR1 and CDR2 are SEHNR and FQNEAQ (reference sequence). CDR3 nucleotide sequence: TGTGCCAGCAGCTTAGCACAGGGGACCTATGGCTACACCTTC. The encoded protein is CASSLAQGTYGYTF.

The chain uses TRBV9 and TRBJ1-4; 7 bases are a match to TRBD1. Germline lookup yields CDR1 SGDLS and CDR2 YYNGEE. Germline trimming cut 3 bases from V and 7 bases from J; bases unmatched to any gene: 9. CDR3 length: 15 amino acids. CDR3 in amino acids: CASSGLQGMGEKLFF. The CDR3, as DNA: TGTGCCAGCAGCGGGCTACAGGGGATGGGTGAAAAACTGTTTTTT.

The chain combines TRBV19 with TRBJ1-5; D gene uncertain. The CDR3 consists of 17 residues. Germline CDR1 LNHDA, CDR2 SQIVND (reference sequence). The ends were cut back, 3 bases at V and 0 bases at J, with 15 bases in the middle. The CDR3 region is CASSIPRRTYSNQPQHF. The CDR3 DNA reads TGTGCCAGTAGTATCCCGCGGCGCACGTATAGCAATCAGCCCCAGCATTTT.

This chain links TRBV13 with TRBJ2-5; 8 positions agree with TRBD1. J gave up 2 bases and V 6 bases, and 5 bases lay outside the gene matches. CDR1 and CDR2 from the germline V gene are PRHDT and FYEKMQ (reference sequence). The CDR3 extends over 14 amino acids. The CDR3 DNA is TGTGCCAGCAGTATACAGGGGGTTCAAGAGACCCAGTACTTC. Its protein is CASSIQGVQETQYF.